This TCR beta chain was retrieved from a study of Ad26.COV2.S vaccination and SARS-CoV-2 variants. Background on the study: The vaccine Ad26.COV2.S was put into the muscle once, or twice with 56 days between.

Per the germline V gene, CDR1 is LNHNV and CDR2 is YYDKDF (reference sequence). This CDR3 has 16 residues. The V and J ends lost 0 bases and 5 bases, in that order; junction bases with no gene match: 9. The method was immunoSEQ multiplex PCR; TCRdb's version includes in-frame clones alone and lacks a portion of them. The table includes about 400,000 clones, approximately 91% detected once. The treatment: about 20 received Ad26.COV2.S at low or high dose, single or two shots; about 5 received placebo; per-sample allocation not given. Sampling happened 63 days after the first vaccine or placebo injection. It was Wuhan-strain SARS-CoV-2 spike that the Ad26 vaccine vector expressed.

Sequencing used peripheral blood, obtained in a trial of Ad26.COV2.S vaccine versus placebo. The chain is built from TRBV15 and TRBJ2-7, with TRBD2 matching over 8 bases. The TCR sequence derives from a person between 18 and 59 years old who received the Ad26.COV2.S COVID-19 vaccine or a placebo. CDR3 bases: TGTGCCACCAGCAGAGATCCGGGTAGCGGGATGAACGAGCAGTACTTC. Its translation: CATSRDPGSGMNEQYF. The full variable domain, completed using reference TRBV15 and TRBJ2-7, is DAMVIQNPRYQVTQFGKPVTLSCSQTLNHNVMYWYQQKSSQAPKLLFHYYDKDFNNEADTPDNFQSRRPNTSFCFLDIRSPGLGDTAMYLCATSRDPGSGMNEQYFGPGTRLTVT.